These 20 T cell receptor beta chains originate from one sample sequenced in a study of T-cell reconstitution after alpha-beta-depleted transplantation in children. Preparation of the TCRbeta library used unique molecular identifiers. MiXCR, run by TCRdb on the PCR reads, gives a single entry per CDR3 protein. This sample has almost 500,000 distinct CDR3 sequences; about an eighth occur once, and the top ten carry less than 6.5%. The sequences come from PBMCs from the stem cell graft donor, collected from the stem cell graft. These receptors were collected from a human donor who donated a stem cell graft to a child with combined immunodeficiency.

In its sample, this clonotype was seen many times. The chain links TRBV20-1 to TRBJ2-5; D call uncertain. Trimming removed 0 bases at V and 5 bases at J, with 10 bases between. This CDR3 spans 13 amino acids. Per germline, CDR1 DFQATT and CDR2 SNEGSKA (reference sequence). The CDR3 spells CSARDFWWETQYF. As DNA, the CDR3 is TGCAGTGCTAGAGATTTTTGGTGGGAGACCCAGTACTTC.

This clonotype showed up just a few times. The rearrangement uses TRBV7-8 and TRBJ2-5, with unresolved D. V was pared by 0 bases and J by 1 base, with 18 bases between. This CDR3 comprises 18 residues. The germline gives CDR1 SGHVS, CDR2 FQNEAQ. The CDR3 spells CASSLARRPRQAQETQYF. The CDR3 DNA reads TGTGCCAGCAGCTTAGCGCGTCGTCCAAGGCAGGCCCAAGAGACCCAGTACTTC.

This clonotype was seen a handful of times. This sequence joins TRBV10-1 and TRBJ2-5; D ambiguous. The CDR3 covers 13 residues. CDR1 and CDR2 (germline): WNHNN, SYGVQD (reference sequence). V lost 3 bases and J lost 2, with 7 bases in between. The CDR3 reads CASSEEKQETQYF. The CDR3 DNA sequence: TGCGCCAGCAGTGAAGAAAAACAAGAGACCCAGTACTTC.

CDR3 in DNA: TGTGCCAGCAGTTTAGGGGGCAGGAGTCAGCCCCAGCATTTT. It translates to CASSLGGRSQPQHF. The chain uses TRBV12-3 or TRBV12-4 and TRBJ1-5; D may be TRBD1 (5 bases). The CDR3 runs 14 residues. Trimming shortened V by 1 base and J by 6 bases, and 10 bases separated the two germline ends.

The chain has TRBV24-1 and TRBJ1-6, with D unclear. Trimming cost V 7 bases and J 6 bases, with 9 bases left between them. The CDR3 is made up of 13 amino acids. Germline CDR1 is KGHDR and CDR2 is SFDVKD. The CDR3 DNA reads TGTGCCACCAGACGGGTCAGTAATTCACCCCTCCACTTT. It codes for CATRRVSNSPLHF.

V usage is TRBV4-3 and J usage is TRBJ2-7; 8 nucleotides agree with TRBD1. CDR1 is LGHNA and CDR2 is YSLEER in the germline V gene. Unmatched junction bases numbered 7, after V lost 3 bases and J lost 3 bases. The CDR3 covers 15 residues. The CDR3 spells CASSHRTGGVYEQYF. The CDR3 DNA reads as TGCGCCAGCAGCCACAGAACAGGGGGAGTCTACGAGCAGTACTTC.

In this sample, this clonotype turned up a few times. The rearrangement links TRBV30 to TRBJ1-1; unclear D gene. Germline V gene sequence: CDR1 GTSNPN, CDR2 SVGIG (reference sequence). The CDR3 is 11 residues long. The CDR3 loop reads CALGMNTEAFF. DNA for the CDR3: TGTGCACTGGGGATGAACACTGAAGCTTTCTTT.

There are a few counts of this clonotype. This chain links TRBV11-3 with TRBJ1-2, with D possibly TRBD1 on 5 matching bases. Deletions cut 3 bases from V and 7 bases from J, with 21 bases between. Germline V gene lookup returns CDR1 SGHNT and CDR2 YENEEA. The CDR3 has 16 residues. The CDR3 DNA reads TGTGCCAGCAGCTTTTCCATGAGTGCAGGGCAAGGTGGCTACACCTTC. It is translated as CASSFSMSAGQGGYTF. Using reference TRBV11-3 and TRBJ1-2 for the parts outside the CDR3, the full variable domain is EAGVVQSPRYKIIEKKQPVAFWCNPISGHNTLYWYLQNLGQGPELLIRYENEEAVDDSQLPKDRFSAERLKGVDSTLKIQPAELGDSAVYLCASSFSMSAGQGGYTFGSGTRLTVV.

The CDR3 DNA is TGTGCCAGCAGCCCCCGCTCTTTCCGGAACCACTACAATGAGCAGTTCTTC. It is translated as CASSPRSFRNHYNEQFF. The chain couples TRBV7-9 to TRBJ2-1; D is unclear. V lost 5 bases, J lost 3 bases, and 20 bases lay in between. The CDR3 length is 17 residues. CDR1 is SEHNR, CDR2 FQNEAQ, per germline (reference sequence). Drawing the rest from reference TRBV7-9 and TRBJ2-1, the complete variable domain is DTGVSQNPRHKITKRGQNVTFRCDPISEHNRLYWYRQTLGQGPEFLTYFQNEAQLEKSRLLSDRFSAERPKGSFSTLEIQRTEQGDSAMYLCASSPRSFRNHYNEQFFGPGTRLTVL.

This clonotype was counted ten times or more. The chain has TRBV20-1 and TRBJ2-7; the D gene is possibly TRBD1 (5 bases). Trimming cost V 7 bases and J 4 bases, with 14 bases left between them. CDR1 DFQATT and CDR2 SNEGSKA come from the germline V gene (reference sequence). CDR3 length equals 12 residues. The CDR3 is CSGARAGYEQYF. CDR3 nucleotide sequence: TGCAGTGGGGCCAGGGCCGGATACGAGCAGTACTTC.

The gene calls are TRBV27 and TRBJ2-7; TRBD1 agrees at 8 bases. The length of the CDR3 is 13 residues. Germline V lookup: CDR1 MNHEY, CDR2 SMNVEV (reference sequence). V lost 2 bases, J lost 7 bases, and 4 bases stayed unmatched. The DNA of the CDR3 is TGTGCCAGCAGTTTAGGGACAGGCATGGAGCAGTACTTC. Protein product: CASSLGTGMEQYF.

V is TRBV24-1 and J is TRBJ2-3; either TRBD1 or TRBD2 may fit D (6 bases each). Per the germline V gene, CDR1 is KGHDR and CDR2 is SFDVKD. The CDR3 has 12 residues. Trimming removed 8 bases from V and 4 bases from J, with 9 bases in between. The CDR3 loop reads CATKGGSDTQYF. CDR3 DNA: TGTGCCACCAAAGGGGGGTCAGATACGCAGTATTTT.

This clonotype occurred many times. The genes are TRBV4-3 and TRBJ2-1; 8 bases map to TRBD2. With 4 bases clipped from V and 4 bases from J, the junction kept 6 bases outside the gene matches. Germline assignment: CDR1 LGHNA and CDR2 YSLEER. The CDR3 has 15 amino acids. CDR3 nucleotide sequence: TGCGCCAGCAGCCCACTAGCGGAGGGGTACAATGAGCAGTTCTTC. Translating gives CASSPLAEGYNEQFF.

This clonotype appeared a few times. The chain is built from TRBV7-9 and TRBJ2-2, with D uncertain. The CDR3 is made up of 14 amino acids. V lost 0 bases and J lost 4, with 6 bases in between. CDR1 is SEHNR and CDR2 is FQNEAQ in the germline V gene (reference sequence). The CDR3 DNA sequence: TGTGCCAGCAGCTTAGCGTTAGTCACCGGGGAGCTGTTTTTT. It codes for CASSLALVTGELFF.

The rearrangement links TRBV12-3 or TRBV12-4 to TRBJ2-3; TRBD2 is a possible D gene (6 bases). CDR3 length: 17 amino acids. Deletions cut 8 bases from V and 4 bases from J, with 25 bases between. The CDR3 DNA follows: TGTGCCAGCTCCCCTAGCGTTGGGGCGAGGATCGCAGATACGCAGTATTTT. Protein sequence: CASSPSVGARIADTQYF.

Details on this clonotype: A junction end diverges from the germline sequence, so it may reflect a read error. V is TRBV7-2 and J is TRBJ2-7; 11 positions match TRBD1. Germline CDR1 SGHTA, CDR2 FQGNSA. The CDR3 length is 15 residues. The CDR3 spells CASSARTGGSHEQYF. CDR3 in DNA: TGTGCCAGCAGCGCCCGGACAGGGGGCTCCCACGAGCAGTACTTC.

Concerning this clonotype itself: A much larger clone differs from this one at a single base, so this may be a read error. Since the CDR3 does not end with the conserved phenylalanine or tryptophan, this likely comes from a read error. The rearrangement uses TRBV12-3 or TRBV12-4 and TRBJ1-3; D uncertain. The CDR3 loop spans 12 amino acids. The V end was cut by 6 bases, the J end by 11 bases, with 14 bases between. The CDR3 region is CASSPRFGAIYC. The DNA of the CDR3 is TGTGCCAGCAGCCCCCGGTTCGGGGCCATATATTGT.

V is TRBV6-5 and J is TRBJ2-3; TRBD2 aligns across 10 bases. The CDR3 totals 15 residues. From germline, CDR1 is MNHEY and CDR2 SVGAGI. The V gene end was trimmed by 3 bases and the J gene end by 4 bases; junction bases not matched to a gene: 4. CDR3 residues: CASSYSLAGPDTQYF. CDR3 sequence (DNA): TGTGCCAGCAGTTATTCACTAGCGGGGCCAGATACGCAGTATTTT.

This clonotype was picked up many times. The chain uses TRBV29-1 and TRBJ2-5; possibly TRBD2 for D (5 bases). The CDR3 consists of 12 residues. The V and J ends lost 2 bases and 9 bases respectively, with 13 bases between them. Germline loops: CDR1 SQVTM, CDR2 ANQGSEA. In DNA, the CDR3 is TGCAGCGTTGAAAGAGGGATTACGGCCCAGTACTTC. Protein sequence: CSVERGITAQYF.

Here the CDR3 DNA reads TGTGCCAGCAGTATTACAGGGCTCCACGAGCAGTACTTC. This codes for CASSITGLHEQYF. This chain uses TRBV27 with TRBJ2-7; D perhaps matches TRBD1 (6 bases). There are 13 residues in the CDR3. Trimming removed 5 bases at V and 5 bases at J, with 13 bases between. Per the germline V gene, CDR1 is MNHEY and CDR2 is SMNVEV (reference sequence).